The 10 T cell receptor beta chains below come from one sample, sequenced in a study of cytomegalovirus exposure and HLA in healthy donors. This table comes from immunoSEQ multiplex PCR, and its TCRdb copy is limited to in-frame clones, with some not included. The table lists approximately 82,000 clones, 93% of them singletons. The sample taken for sequencing was PBMCs. These receptors all stem from a man between 18 and 35 years old in good health and CMV-seronegative.

The V call is TRBV29-1, the J call TRBJ2-1, with D possibly TRBD1 on 5 matching bases. V lost 2 bases and J lost 0, with 11 bases in between. The CDR3 extends over 15 amino acids. Germline values: CDR1 SQVTM, CDR2 ANQGSEA. CDR3 in amino acids: CSVEQGIHSYNEQFF. The CDR3 region has the DNA TGCAGCGTTGAACAGGGCATACACTCCTACAATGAGCAGTTCTTC.

J is TRBJ2-5 and V is TRBV5-8; 7 positions match TRBD1. Germline trimming cut 3 bases from V and 1 base from J; bases unmatched to any gene: 6. This CDR3 region has 15 residues. The germline V gene has CDR1 SGHTS and CDR2 YDEGEE. This CDR3 reads CASSYYRGAQETQYF. CDR3 in DNA: TGTGCCAGCAGCTACTACAGGGGAGCCCAAGAGACCCAGTACTTC.

This rearrangement joins TRBV27 to TRBJ1-5; 8 bases are shared with TRBD1. The V gene's germline CDR1 is MNHEY and CDR2 SMNVEV (reference sequence). Trimming at V came to 6 bases and at J to 4 bases, leaving 5 bases not matched to a gene. This CDR3 is 14 amino acids long. The chain's CDR3 is CASSGTGWNQPQHF. As DNA, the CDR3 is TGTGCCAGCAGCGGGACAGGTTGGAATCAGCCCCAGCATTTT.

This sequence joins TRBV6-5 and TRBJ1-5, with D maybe TRBD1 (6 bases). Germline V gene lookup returns CDR1 MNHEY and CDR2 SVGAGI. This CDR3 is 16 amino acids long. Trimming stripped 0 bases from V and 6 bases from J, with 15 bases between. The CDR3 here is CASSYSSRGSGQPQHF. The DNA of the CDR3 is TGTGCCAGCAGTTACTCGAGCAGGGGAAGCGGTCAGCCCCAGCATTTT.

This clone was seen only once. The chain links TRBV6-1 to TRBJ1-1; D not certain. The germline V gene has CDR1 MNHNS and CDR2 SASEGT. The CDR3 runs 15 residues. V lost 1 base, J lost 1 base, and 10 bases lay in between. The CDR3 here is CASSEEAGGNTEAFF. The CDR3 nucleotides read TGTGCCAGCAGTGAAGAAGCCGGTGGGAACACTGAAGCTTTCTTT.

This chain links TRBV6-5 with TRBJ2-1, with D possibly matching TRBD1 (6 bases). The V and J ends lost 0 bases and 2 bases respectively, with 8 bases between them. Germline CDR1 MNHEY, CDR2 SVGAGI. CDR3 length equals 15 residues. The CDR3 DNA sequence: TGTGCCAGCAGTTACTCAGGGGGTGCCTACAATGAGCAGTTCTTC. The encoded protein is CASSYSGGAYNEQFF.

The chain employs TRBV2 and TRBJ2-2; the D is unclear. V gave up 4 bases and J gave up 7 bases, with 7 bases separating them. This CDR3 spans 12 amino acids. Germline assignment: CDR1 SNHLY and CDR2 FYNNEI. The CDR3 coding sequence is TGTGCCAGCAGTGGGAGTGGCGGGGAGCTGTTTTTT. Amino acid sequence: CASSGSGGELFF.

The rearrangement joins TRBV27 to TRBJ2-1; D might be TRBD2 (6 bases). The V gene lost 6 bases and the J gene lost 7 bases, with 16 bases spanning the gap. From germline, CDR1 is MNHEY and CDR2 SMNVEV (reference sequence). The CDR3 consists of 14 residues. The CDR3 spells CASRFSGLGNEQFF. The CDR3 DNA sequence: TGTGCCAGCAGATTTAGCGGTCTGGGAAATGAGCAGTTCTTC.

V usage is TRBV30 and J usage is TRBJ1-2; D unclear. Trimming stripped 2 bases from V and 3 bases from J, with 13 bases between. Germline V CDR1 and CDR2: GTSNPN, SVGIG (reference sequence). The CDR3 is 14 residues long. The CDR3 spells CAWSKGNRDYGYTF. CDR3 nucleotide sequence: TGTGCCTGGAGTAAAGGCAATCGGGACTATGGCTACACCTTC.

The chain is built from TRBV2 and TRBJ1-1; 9 positions agree with TRBD1. The CDR3 is 13 residues long. CDR1 is SNHLY and CDR2 is FYNNEI in the germline V gene. The junction had 2 bases not matched to a gene; V was cut back by 4 bases and J by 5 bases. CDR3 residues: CASSGGTGTEAFF. The CDR3 region has the DNA TGTGCCAGCAGTGGGGGGACAGGGACTGAAGCTTTCTTT.